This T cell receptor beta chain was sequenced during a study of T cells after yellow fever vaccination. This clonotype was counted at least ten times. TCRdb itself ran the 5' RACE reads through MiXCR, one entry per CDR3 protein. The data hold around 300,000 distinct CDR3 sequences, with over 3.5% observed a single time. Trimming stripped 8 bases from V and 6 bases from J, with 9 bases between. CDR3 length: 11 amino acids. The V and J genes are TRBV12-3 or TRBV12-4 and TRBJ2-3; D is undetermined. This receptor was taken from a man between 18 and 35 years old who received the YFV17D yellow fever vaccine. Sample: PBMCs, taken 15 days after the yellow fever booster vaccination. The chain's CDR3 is CASGRADTQYF. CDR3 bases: TGTGCCAGCGGCCGGGCGGATACGCAGTATTTT.